These 30 T cell receptor beta chains came from one sample sequenced in a study of OX40 agonist ivuxolimab in advanced cancers. TCRdb keeps only in-frame clones here, not all; method: immunoSEQ multiplex PCR. The top ten clones hold 0.85% to 1% of a sample with about 58,000 clones, about 86% of them seen once. The starting material was CD4+ or CD8+ T cells sorted from blood, obtained in a trial of the OX40 agonist ivuxolimab. The receptors originated from an adult with an advanced solid tumor such as melanoma, head and neck, liver or kidney cancer.

J is TRBJ2-7 and V is TRBV29-1; perhaps TRBD1 as D (7 bases). Germline assignment: CDR1 SQVTM and CDR2 ANQGSEA. V shed 2 bases and J shed 4 bases, with 9 bases lying between them. The CDR3 is 12 residues long. Written as DNA, the CDR3 is TGCAGCGTTGAACAGGGGGGTTACGAGCAGTACTTC. It codes for CSVEQGGYEQYF.

The J gene is TRBJ2-3, the V gene TRBV7-2; 9 nucleotides line up with TRBD2. J lost 1 base, V lost 1 base, and 3 bases had no gene match. Per germline, CDR1 SGHTA and CDR2 FQGNSA. The CDR3 loop spans 16 amino acids. The CDR3 protein is CASSLGPSGGTDTQYF. The CDR3 DNA reads TGTGCCAGCAGCTTAGGGCCTAGCGGGGGCACAGATACGCAGTATTTT.

The chain links TRBV19 to TRBJ2-1, with 8 bases lining up with TRBD1. The CDR3 is 13 residues long. In germline, CDR1 is LNHDA, CDR2 SQIVND (reference sequence). With V trimmed by 4 bases and J by 6 bases, 2 bases remained unmatched. CDR3 residues: CASSTDRGNEQFF. Written as DNA, the CDR3 is TGTGCCAGTAGTACCGACAGGGGCAATGAGCAGTTCTTC.

V gene TRBV18 combines with J gene TRBJ1-1; D is unclear. CDR3 length: 13 amino acids. The germline CDR1 and CDR2 sequences are KGHSH and LQKENI. The V end was cut by 5 bases, the J end by 1 base, with 8 bases between. CDR3 in DNA: TGTGCCAGCTCAGTAGGCAGGAACACTGAAGCTTTCTTT. This sequence encodes CASSVGRNTEAFF.

The chain links TRBV5-8 to TRBJ2-5, with 10 bases aligning to TRBD2. This CDR3 has 16 residues. Germline V lookup: CDR1 SGHTS, CDR2 YDEGEE. Trimming removed 4 bases from V and 4 bases from J; junction bases left unmatched: 10. As DNA, the CDR3 is TGTGCCAGCAGCCTCATCGGGACTAGCGAAACAGAGACCCAGTACTTC. Its protein product is CASSLIGTSETETQYF.

The sample holds one count of this clone. The chain combines TRBV5-4 with TRBJ1-3; D perhaps matches TRBD1 (5 bases). Deletions cut 4 bases from V and 0 bases from J, with 11 bases between. The CDR3 has 15 residues. Germline CDR1 is SGHNT and CDR2 is YYREEE (reference sequence). CDR3 protein: CASSKGGTSGNTIYF. CDR3 in DNA: TGTGCCAGCAGCAAAGGAGGGACCTCTGGAAACACCATATATTTT.

The chain carries TRBV7-9 and TRBJ1-6; unclear D gene. V was pared by 11 bases and J by 5 bases, with 13 bases between. Per the germline V gene, CDR1 is SEHNR and CDR2 is FQNEAQ (reference sequence). This CDR3 is built from 13 residues. Here the CDR3 DNA reads TGTGCCGTCATCCGGCGAAATAATTCACCCCTCCACTTT. Translation: CAVIRRNNSPLHF. The full variable domain, completed using reference TRBV7-9 and TRBJ1-6, is DTGVSQNPRHKITKRGQNVTFRCDPISEHNRLYWYRQTLGQGPEFLTYFQNEAQLEKSRLLSDRFSAERPKGSFSTLEIQRTEQGDSAMYLCAVIRRNNSPLHFGNGTRLTVT.

The chain links TRBV4-1 to TRBJ2-7, with TRBD1 identical over 10 bases. There are 15 residues in the CDR3. Trimming removed 2 bases from V and 2 bases from J; junction bases left unmatched: 3. Germline CDR1 is MGHRA and CDR2 is YSYEKL. The CDR3: CASSQRTGGPYEQYF. The CDR3 bases are TGCGCCAGCAGCCAAAGGACAGGGGGTCCCTACGAGCAGTACTTC.

V usage is TRBV19 and J usage is TRBJ2-1, with D possibly being TRBD1 (5 bases). CDR1 and CDR2 (germline): LNHDA, SQIVND (reference sequence). Trimming pared 3 bases from V and 1 base from J, leaving 10 bases between. The CDR3 consists of 15 residues. The CDR3 region has the DNA TGTGCCAGTAGTATTGGGGCAGCGTCCTACAATGAGCAGTTCTTC. Its protein is CASSIGAASYNEQFF.

This chain joins TRBV12-5 and TRBJ2-2; TRBD1 might be the D (6 bases). CDR1 and CDR2 from the germline V gene are LGHNT and FRNRAP. This CDR3 contains 16 residues. V lost 1 base, J lost 0 bases, and 9 bases lay in between. The CDR3 loop is CASGLARTANTGELFF. CDR3 DNA sequence: TGTGCTAGTGGTTTGGCAAGGACAGCGAACACCGGGGAGCTGTTTTTT.

To note about this clone: One end of the junction is discordant with germline, which a read error may explain. The genes are TRBV5-1 and TRBJ2-5; 8 nucleotides match TRBD1. The CDR3 loop spans 15 amino acids. Germline V lookup: CDR1 SGHRS, CDR2 YFSETQ. CDR3 amino acids: CASSLGQGIQDTQYF. The CDR3 DNA follows: TGCGCCAGCAGCTTGGGACAGGGGATCCAAGACACCCAGTACTTC.

This chain links TRBV19 with TRBJ2-2, with 7 bases lining up with TRBD1. CDR1 is LNHDA, CDR2 SQIVND, per germline (reference sequence). The V segment lost 11 bases and the J segment 4 bases; nucleotides outside the gene matches: 13. The CDR3 runs 15 residues. The DNA of the CDR3 is TGTGCCGTAGGGGCCCTACAGGGGAGCACCGGGGAGCTGTTTTTT. Its protein is CAVGALQGSTGELFF.

This chain connects TRBV7-9 to TRBJ1-3, with D unresolved. CDR1 is SEHNR, CDR2 FQNEAQ, per germline (reference sequence). Trimming pared 5 bases from V and 2 bases from J, leaving 13 bases between. This CDR3 is built from 15 residues. CDR3 in amino acids: CASSPPGAPGNTIYF. As DNA, the CDR3 is TGTGCCAGCAGCCCCCCGGGCGCACCTGGAAACACCATATATTTT.

V usage is TRBV25-1 and J usage is TRBJ2-5; D possibly matches TRBD1 or TRBD2 (5 bases each). Trimming removed 4 bases from V and 1 base from J, with 13 bases in between. This CDR3 spans 15 amino acids. CDR1 is MGHDK and CDR2 is SYGVNS in the germline V gene. CDR3 residues: CASSVAGTAQETQYF. CDR3 sequence (DNA): TGTGCCAGCAGTGTAGCCGGGACCGCCCAAGAGACCCAGTACTTC.

This chain uses TRBV5-1 with TRBJ2-7, with a weak D call TRBD2 (5 bases). Looked up from germline, CDR1 is SGHRS and CDR2 is YFSETQ. The CDR3 has 14 residues. V lost 2 bases and J 0 bases, leaving 9 bases between the germline ends. The chain's CDR3 is CASSLSGNSYEQYF. DNA for the CDR3: TGCGCCAGCAGCTTAAGCGGCAACTCCTACGAGCAGTACTTC.

The rearrangement uses TRBV9 and TRBJ1-1, with unresolved D. This CDR3 is built from 13 residues. V gave up 4 bases and J gave up 2 bases, with 9 bases separating them. Germline V gene sequence: CDR1 SGDLS, CDR2 YYNGEE. The CDR3 DNA sequence: TGTGCCAGCAGCTCTGTAGGAAACACTGAAGCTTTCTTT. Translated, it gives CASSSVGNTEAFF.

The rearrangement links TRBV14 to TRBJ2-3; D is unresolved. The CDR3 has 12 residues. V lost 0 bases and J 7 bases, leaving 5 bases between the germline ends. Per germline, CDR1 SGHDN and CDR2 FVKESK. In DNA form, the CDR3 reads TGTGCCAGCAGCCAAGATCGAAATACGCAGTATTTT. Translation: CASSQDRNTQYF.

This chain links TRBV19 with TRBJ1-2; D not resolved. V dropped 6 bases and J dropped 5 bases, with 13 bases sitting between them. The CDR3 totals 13 residues. CDR1 is LNHDA, CDR2 SQIVND, per germline (reference sequence). CDR3 loop: CASSLSSEYGYTF. The DNA of the CDR3 is TGTGCCAGTAGCCTCTCCTCGGAGTATGGCTACACCTTC.

The chain carries TRBV4-2 and TRBJ1-1; D call uncertain. CDR3 length: 14 amino acids. Trimming left V 2 bases short and J 1 base short, with 8 bases between. The germline gives CDR1 LGHNA, CDR2 YNFKEQ. The DNA for the CDR3 is TGTGCCAGCAGCCAATTTCAGACGAACACTGAAGCTTTCTTT. Translated, it gives CASSQFQTNTEAFF.

This clone was observed a few times. This chain connects TRBV5-1 to TRBJ1-2; D perhaps matches TRBD1 (5 bases). From germline, CDR1 is SGHRS and CDR2 YFSETQ. The CDR3 is 15 residues long. Trimming took off 5 bases at V and 5 bases at J, with 19 bases between the two ends. In DNA form, the CDR3 reads TGCGCCAGCAGTCCTGGCGGGGACCGTTCTTATGGCTACACCTTC. Translated: CASSPGGDRSYGYTF.

This chain links TRBV18 with TRBJ2-1; TRBD2 matches at 10 bases. The CDR3 spans 16 residues. J lost 16 bases, V lost 0 bases, and 15 bases had no gene match. Germline values: CDR1 KGHSH, CDR2 LQKENI. The CDR3 loop reads CASSPPRVAGGELVFF. The CDR3 DNA reads TGTGCCAGCTCACCACCTCGAGTAGCGGGGGGCGAACTCGTCTTCTTC.

As to this clone: At one of its ends the junction is not consistent with the germline gene, which may arise from a read error. The chain joins TRBV19 to TRBJ1-6, with D uncertain. CDR3 size: 15 residues. Germline lookup yields CDR1 LNHDA and CDR2 SQIVND (reference sequence). The CDR3 loop reads CASRIVGGYNSPLHF. As DNA, the CDR3 is TGTGCCAGTAGGATAGTAGGCGGGTACAATTCACCCCTCCACTTT.

The chain couples TRBV27 to TRBJ2-7, with no clear D. Trimming cost V 2 bases and J 3 bases, with 11 bases left between them. The CDR3 loop spans 14 amino acids. Germline CDR1 and CDR2: MNHEY and SMNVEV (reference sequence). CDR3 nucleotides: TGTGCCAGCAGTTTAAGTAACAGATACTACGAGCAGTACTTC. This gives the protein CASSLSNRYYEQYF.

The sample holds one count of this clone. The rearrangement joins TRBV5-1 to TRBJ2-5; D gene unclear. The DNA end is a closer match to TRBJ2-7, so the J assignment may be wrong. Germline loops: CDR1 SGHRS, CDR2 YFSETQ. The CDR3 is 12 residues long. The DNA of the CDR3 is TGCGCCAGCAGCTCGCTCTTGGACGAGCAGTACTTC. It is translated as CASSSLLDEQYF.

The V call is TRBV5-1, the J call TRBJ1-2; 7 bases line up with TRBD1. The CDR3 length is 14 residues. The germline V gene encodes CDR1 SGHRS and CDR2 YFSETQ. Losses at the gene ends were 1 base for V and 6 bases for J; bases not matched to a gene: 6. The CDR3 region has the DNA TGCGCCAGCAGCTTGCAGACAGGGTCGAATGGCTACACCTTC. Protein product: CASSLQTGSNGYTF.

The V gene is TRBV18, the J gene TRBJ1-1, with unresolved D. The germline V gene has CDR1 KGHSH and CDR2 LQKENI. This CDR3 has 16 amino acids. Trimming removed 1 base from V and 3 bases from J, with 15 bases in between. The CDR3 spells CASSPLGGGGDTEAFF. CDR3 DNA sequence: TGTGCCAGCTCACCACTGGGAGGAGGAGGAGACACTGAAGCTTTCTTT. The whole variable domain, remainder taken from reference TRBV18 and TRBJ1-1, is NAGVMQNPRHLVRRRGQEARLRCSPMKGHSHVYWYRQLPEEGLKFMVYLQKENIIDESGMPKERFSAEFPKEGPSILRIQQVVRGDSAAYFCASSPLGGGGDTEAFFGQGTRLTVV.

J is TRBJ2-2 and V is TRBV14; the D gene is possibly TRBD2 (6 bases). This CDR3 region has 14 residues. V lost 4 bases and J 6 bases, leaving 12 bases between the germline ends. Germline CDR1 SGHDN, CDR2 FVKESK. The CDR3 DNA reads as TGTGCCAGCAGCCTATGGAGGGCCCCCGGGGAGCTGTTTTTT. Translation: CASSLWRAPGELFF.

The chain combines TRBV19 with TRBJ1-4; TRBD1 aligns across 7 bases. The CDR3 sequence is 15 residues long. J lost 0 bases, V lost 7 bases, and 5 bases had no gene match. Germline lookup yields CDR1 LNHDA and CDR2 SQIVND (reference sequence). Here the CDR3 reads CASNRGGATNEKLFF. CDR3 nucleotides: TGTGCCAGTAACAGGGGTGGGGCAACTAATGAAAAACTGTTTTTT.

The chain links TRBV29-1 to TRBJ1-2; D remains ambiguous. Germline CDR1 reads SQVTM; CDR2 reads ANQGSEA. Trimming took off 6 bases at V and 0 bases at J, with 11 bases between the two ends. The CDR3 runs to 13 residues. The CDR3, as DNA: TGCAGCGTCCACAGATCAGCTAACTATGGCTACACCTTC. It yields the protein CSVHRSANYGYTF.

The chain joins TRBV5-6 to TRBJ2-7, with a tentative D call TRBD2 (5 bases). The CDR3 covers 14 residues. From germline, CDR1 is SGHDT and CDR2 YYEEEE. The ends were cut back, 5 bases at V and 2 bases at J, with 14 bases in the middle. CDR3 in amino acids: CASRLPGYTYEQYF. CDR3 bases: TGTGCCAGCAGGCTGCCGGGATACACCTACGAGCAGTACTTC.